The 29 T cell receptor beta chains presented below share a single source sample, sequenced in a study of vaccination and CD4 T cells after COVID-19. Cultured CD4+ T-cell DNA underwent Oncomine TCR Beta short-read sequencing. TCRdb independently ran MiXCR on the PCR reads; one entry per CDR3 protein. In the table there are 20,000 or so distinct CDR3 sequences, around 23% of which are singletons. The treatment denotes: approximately nine-day PBMC culture with coronavirus spike peptide pools or control peptides (ViraFEST assay). The antigens these receptors bind are not known. The specimen sequenced was cultured CD4+ T cells from blood. All receptors come from a human donor with COVID-19.

The chain links TRBV12-3 or TRBV12-4 to TRBJ1-5; D is perhaps TRBD1 (5 bases). CDR3 size: 15 residues. Trimming removed 1 base at V and 0 bases at J, with 7 bases between. CDR3 sequence: CASSLGGDSNQPQHF. The CDR3 bases are TGTGCCAGCAGTTTAGGGGGGGATAGCAATCAGCCCCAGCATTTT.

Judged by abundance, this clonotype is medium-sized. The chain has TRBV6-1 and TRBJ1-6; D not certain. Per the germline V gene, CDR1 is MNHNS and CDR2 is SASEGT. This CDR3 is built from 15 residues. Trimming took 4 bases from V and 1 from J, leaving 8 bases between them. For the CDR3, the DNA is TGTGCCAGCAGTGCTAGGGAATCCTATAATTCACCCCTCCACTTT. Translation gives CASSARESYNSPLHF.

This clonotype was detected only a few times. This chain joins TRBV11-3 and TRBJ1-6; no clear D gene. Trimming took off 1 base at V and 6 bases at J, with 16 bases between the two ends. From germline, CDR1 is SGHNT and CDR2 YENEEA. CDR3 length: 17 amino acids. CDR3 amino acids: CASSLGVEKGPNSPLHF. The CDR3 nucleotides read TGTGCCAGCAGCTTAGGGGTGGAGAAAGGACCTAATTCACCCCTCCACTTT.

This clonotype occurred a few times. The J gene is TRBJ1-6, the V gene TRBV9; 8 bases match TRBD1. This CDR3 region has 14 residues. V lost 5 bases, J lost 7 bases, and 5 bases stayed unmatched. Germline loops: CDR1 SGDLS, CDR2 YYNGEE. CDR3 residues: CASRPGQGNSPLHF. CDR3 coding DNA: TGTGCCAGCAGACCTGGACAGGGCAATTCACCCCTCCACTTT.

This clonotype was counted only a few times. The V call is TRBV19, the J call TRBJ2-5, with D possibly being TRBD1 or TRBD2 (6 bases each). Germline loops: CDR1 LNHDA, CDR2 SQIVND (reference sequence). Trimming cost V 5 bases and J 1 base, with 8 bases left between them. CDR3 length: 13 amino acids. CDR3 loop: CASSSGAQETQYF. CDR3 in DNA: TGTGCCAGTAGTTCGGGGGCCCAAGAGACCCAGTACTTC.

This clonotype turned up a few times. The gene calls are TRBV7-8 and TRBJ1-2; 7 positions agree with TRBD1. The CDR3 is 14 amino acids. V lost 0 bases to trimming and J lost 4 bases; unmatched junction nucleotides: 2. Germline assignment: CDR1 SGHVS and CDR2 FQNEAQ. The CDR3, as DNA: TGTGCCAGCAGCTTAGCGGGACAGAGCTATGGCTACACCTTC. It translates to CASSLAGQSYGYTF.

This clonotype has a handful of counts. The chain uses TRBV20-1 and TRBJ2-3, with 8 bases aligning to TRBD2. CDR3 length equals 15 residues. V shed 3 bases, J shed 2 bases, and the junction held 7 bases outside the gene matches. CDR1 and CDR2 (germline): DFQATT, SNEGSKA (reference sequence). CDR3 coding DNA: TGCAGTGCTAGGTCCAGCGGGGGCCTCACAGATACGCAGTATTTT. Translating it yields CSARSSGGLTDTQYF.

This clonotype came up a few times. The J gene is TRBJ2-2, the V gene TRBV7-2; possible D gene TRBD2, 6 bases. This CDR3 region has 13 residues. V was shortened by 0 bases and J by 7 bases, with 6 bases between the two germline ends. The germline V gene has CDR1 SGHTA and CDR2 FQGNSA. CDR3 protein: CASSLAGGGELFF. In DNA form, the CDR3 reads TGTGCCAGCAGCTTAGCGGGGGGCGGGGAGCTGTTTTTT.

This clonotype appeared a few times. The rearrangement joins TRBV28 to TRBJ1-5, with D perhaps TRBD1 (6 bases). The CDR3 runs to 13 residues. Germline V gives CDR1 MDHEN, CDR2 SYDVKM. Trimming pared 5 bases from V and 7 bases from J, leaving 12 bases between. The CDR3 protein is CASSKTGMQPQHF. For the CDR3, the DNA is TGTGCCAGCAGTAAAACAGGGATGCAGCCCCAGCATTTT.

For this clonotype: This may arise from a read error, as a much more abundant clone is one base away. The rearrangement joins TRBV28 to TRBJ1-5; D possibly corresponds to TRBD1 (5 bases). Trimming removed 3 bases from V and 3 bases from J, with 21 bases in between. The CDR3 runs to 18 residues. Germline assignment: CDR1 MDHEN and CDR2 SYDVKM. The CDR3 reads CASSFLLLETAFNQPQHF. The DNA for the CDR3 is TGTGCCAGCAGTTTCTTGTTACTTGAGACAGCGTTCAATCAGCCCCAGCATTTT.

This clonotype ranks as medium-sized. The CDR3 reads CASTNGRGRLGYTF. CDR3 DNA sequence: TGTGCCAGCACCAACGGAAGGGGTCGGCTTGGCTACACCTTC. The chain uses TRBV6-2 or TRBV6-3 and TRBJ1-2, with D possibly matching TRBD1 (5 bases). The germline CDR1 and CDR2 sequences are MNHEY and SVGEGT. The CDR3 covers 14 residues. Deletions cut 7 bases from V and 7 bases from J, with 19 bases between.

This clonotype was observed a few times. The genes are TRBV18 and TRBJ2-5; weak D call: TRBD1 (5 bases). The CDR3 runs to 13 residues. The V gene lost 4 bases and the J gene lost 2 bases, with 8 bases spanning the gap. The germline gives CDR1 KGHSH, CDR2 LQKENI. The CDR3: CASSLNRQETQYF. The CDR3 DNA is TGTGCCAGCTCACTCAACAGGCAAGAGACCCAGTACTTC.

V gene TRBV6-4 combines with J gene TRBJ2-1; D is uncertain. This CDR3 comprises 17 residues. Germline V CDR1 and CDR2: MRHNA, SNTAGT. Trimming shortened V by 0 bases and J by 9 bases, and 21 bases separated the two germline ends. The CDR3 nucleotides read TGTGCCAGCAGTGACTCGAGGCCGGCTCCTCGATCTAGTGAGCAGTTCTTC. It encodes CASSDSRPAPRSSEQFF.

This clonotype showed up just a few times. The rearrangement uses TRBV6-1 and TRBJ1-4, with 7 bases matching TRBD1. Germline loops: CDR1 MNHNS, CDR2 SASEGT. Germline trimming cut 8 bases from V and 6 bases from J; bases unmatched to any gene: 12. There are 15 residues in the CDR3. The CDR3 is CASARDTGAHEKLFF. CDR3 DNA sequence: TGTGCCAGCGCTCGGGATACAGGGGCTCATGAAAAACTGTTTTTT.

V usage is TRBV4-2 and J usage is TRBJ2-5, with D perhaps TRBD2 (5 bases). In germline, CDR1 is LGHNA, CDR2 YNFKEQ. This CDR3 is built from 14 residues. The V end lost 3 bases, the J end lost 2 bases, and 10 bases lay between the germline ends. This CDR3 reads CASSQGQRQETQYF. The CDR3 nucleotides read TGTGCCAGCAGCCAGGGCCAGCGGCAAGAGACCCAGTACTTC.

A few counts support this clonotype. CDR3: CASSTLGTYGYTF. CDR3 bases: TGTGCCAGCTCGACCTTGGGGACTTATGGCTACACCTTC. V usage is TRBV12-3 or TRBV12-4 and J usage is TRBJ1-2, with a weak D call TRBD1 (5 bases). The V end lost 8 bases, the J end lost 5 bases, and 15 bases lay between the germline ends. The CDR3 runs to 13 residues.

By its share, this clonotype is medium-sized. V gene TRBV20-1 combines with J gene TRBJ2-4; D perhaps matches TRBD1 (6 bases). Trimming removed 0 bases at V and 0 bases at J, with 12 bases between. The CDR3 extends over 16 amino acids. Germline V gene sequence: CDR1 DFQATT, CDR2 SNEGSKA (reference sequence). The CDR3 bases are TGCAGTGCTAGAGATTCTGGCAGGGGAGCCAAAAACATTCAGTACTTC. Its translation: CSARDSGRGAKNIQYF.

This clonotype was detected only a few times. The J gene is TRBJ2-2, the V gene TRBV19; either TRBD1 or TRBD2 may supply D (5 bases each). This CDR3 region has 16 residues. Trimming removed 7 bases at V and 2 bases at J, with 17 bases between. From germline, CDR1 is LNHDA and CDR2 SQIVND (reference sequence). The CDR3 coding sequence is TGTGCCAGTACCCTGGGGACGGATAGAAACACCGGGGAGCTGTTTTTT. Amino acids: CASTLGTDRNTGELFF.

This clonotype was counted only a few times. The V and J genes are TRBV7-2 and TRBJ1-2; no clear D. The CDR3 is 14 amino acids. CDR1 is SGHTA and CDR2 is FQGNSA in the germline V gene. V was cut by 1 base and J by 4 bases, with 10 bases left in between. The CDR3: CASSLVADTYGYTF. CDR3 DNA sequence: TGTGCCAGCAGCTTAGTAGCGGATACCTATGGCTACACCTTC.

This chain connects TRBV24-1 to TRBJ2-7; 8 bases are a match to TRBD1. The CDR3 runs 14 residues. Germline V gene data show CDR1 as KGHDR and CDR2 as SFDVKD. Losses at the gene ends were 2 bases for V and 7 bases for J; bases not matched to a gene: 6. The CDR3 bases are TGTGCCACCAGTGATTCCGGGACAGGCTTTGAGCAGTACTTC. Protein product: CATSDSGTGFEQYF.

The V and J genes are TRBV6-2 or TRBV6-3 and TRBJ2-3, with 9 bases that match TRBD2. Looked up from germline, CDR1 is MNHEY and CDR2 is SVGEGT. With 4 bases clipped from V and 6 bases from J, the junction kept 5 bases outside the gene matches. The CDR3 is 14 residues long. The CDR3 DNA reads as TGTGCCAGCAGTTTCCAGCGGGGGGTCGATACGCAGTATTTT. This encodes CASSFQRGVDTQYF.

This clonotype is medium-sized by share. The V call is TRBV24-1, the J call TRBJ1-1; TRBD1 aligns across 7 bases. The CDR3 has 15 residues. J lost 1 base, V lost 9 bases, and 10 bases had no gene match. The germline V gene encodes CDR1 KGHDR and CDR2 SFDVKD. The CDR3 DNA follows: TGTGCCACCCAGCAGGGGGGGCAACCGAACACTGAAGCTTTCTTT. Its translation is CATQQGGQPNTEAFF.

The rearrangement uses TRBV5-4 and TRBJ1-1; 8 nucleotides line up with TRBD1. V lost 6 bases to trimming and J lost 4 bases; unmatched junction nucleotides: 8. Germline CDR1 is SGHNT and CDR2 is YYREEE (reference sequence). CDR3 length: 14 residues. For the CDR3, the DNA is TGTGCCAGCATCAAAGGACAGGGCGGCACTGAAGCTTTCTTT. Residues: CASIKGQGGTEAFF.

This clonotype is medium-sized (0.01 to 0.1%) in the sample. The chain couples TRBV2 to TRBJ1-5; 10 bases line up with TRBD1. CDR1 is SNHLY, CDR2 FYNNEI, per germline. Germline trimming cut 5 bases from V and 7 bases from J; bases unmatched to any gene: 5. CDR3 size: 14 residues. CDR3 loop: CASSTTGGSQPQHF. The CDR3, as DNA: TGTGCCAGCAGTACGACAGGGGGCAGCCAGCCCCAGCATTTT.

In this sample, this clonotype turned up a few times. The rearrangement links TRBV5-4 to TRBJ2-5, with 7 bases identical to TRBD2. Looked up from germline, CDR1 is SGHNT and CDR2 is YYREEE (reference sequence). Trimming at V came to 0 bases and at J to 2 bases, leaving 10 bases not matched to a gene. The CDR3 is made up of 17 amino acids. CDR3 amino acids: CASSLGGAAGRQETQYF. The CDR3 bases are TGTGCCAGCAGCTTGGGAGGTGCAGCGGGGCGTCAAGAGACCCAGTACTTC.

This clonotype is labeled as medium-sized. The gene calls are TRBV7-8 and TRBJ1-2; D remains unclear. Per germline, CDR1 SGHVS and CDR2 FQNEAQ. The V and J ends lost 5 bases and 7 bases respectively, with 20 bases between them. The CDR3 has 15 amino acids. The CDR3 DNA follows: TGTGCCAGCAGCAAAAACAGCGTCGACTCCACTGGCTACACCTTC. This translates into CASSKNSVDSTGYTF.

The CDR3 reads CASSSGQGVANYGYTF. CDR3 DNA sequence: TGCGCCAGCAGCTCCGGACAGGGAGTAGCTAACTATGGCTACACCTTC. The chain has TRBV5-1 and TRBJ1-2; 8 bases agree with TRBD1. The CDR3 consists of 16 residues. V gave up 3 bases and J gave up 0 bases; unmatched junction bases: 7. In germline, CDR1 is SGHRS, CDR2 YFSETQ.

V and J are TRBV6-2 or TRBV6-3 and TRBJ2-5, with 11 bases fitting TRBD1. Trimming removed 5 bases from V and 5 bases from J; junction bases left unmatched: 7. The CDR3 consists of 15 residues. Germline loops: CDR1 MNHEY, CDR2 SVGEGT. The CDR3 DNA is TGTGCCAGCAGTGTACCGGGACAGGGGGGCGAGACCCAGTACTTC. This encodes CASSVPGQGGETQYF.

V gene TRBV20-1 combines with J gene TRBJ2-1; 10 nucleotides agree with TRBD2. The V segment lost 1 base and the J segment 12 bases; nucleotides outside the gene matches: 9. The germline gives CDR1 DFQATT, CDR2 SNEGSKA (reference sequence). The CDR3 is 14 amino acids. In DNA, the CDR3 is TGCAGTGCTAGAGCAGCACTAGCGGGATTTTCGCAGTTCTTC. Protein sequence: CSARAALAGFSQFF.